These T cell receptor beta chains were read from a single sample in a study of cytomegalovirus exposure and HLA in healthy donors. TCRdb's table, derived via immunoSEQ multiplex PCR, lists solely in-frame clones and lacks some. The table shows about 250,000 clones, with over 90% occurring only once. Input material: PBMCs. All receptors derive from a girl aged 2-10 years in good health and CMV-seronegative. CDR3s include the opening cysteine and the closing phenylalanine or tryptophan. Each record gives: J gene, clone size, D gene, V gene, CDR3 DNA, CDR3 protein. The D gene is left open where the match is weak. Not every row has a clone size; where given, it reads once, few, many or a size class.

j_gene: TRBJ2-7
abundance: NA
d_gene: TRBD1
v_gene: TRBV30
CDR3nt: TGTGCCTTACAGGGGGGCACCTACGAGCAGTACTTC
CDR3aa: CALQGGTYEQYF

j_gene: TRBJ2-2
abundance: NA
d_gene: TRBD2
v_gene: TRBV5-4
CDR3nt: TGTGCCAGCACCAGCGGGGGGCTTGGCGGGGAGCTGTTTTTT
CDR3aa: CASTSGGLGGELFF

j_gene: TRBJ2-3
abundance: NA
d_gene: TRBD2
v_gene: TRBV7-6
CDR3nt: TGTGCCAGCAGCCACCGGACTAGCGGGGGGCCGACGGATACGCAGTATTTT
CDR3aa: CASSHRTSGGPTDTQYF

j_gene: TRBJ2-5
abundance: few
d_gene: TRBD2
v_gene: TRBV14
CDR3nt: TGTGCCAGCAGGTCTAGCGGGGGCCCCCAGTACTTC
CDR3aa: CASRSSGGPQYF

j_gene: TRBJ2-7
abundance: NA
d_gene: NA
v_gene: TRBV11-2
CDR3nt: TGTGCCAGCAGCTTGGGCGGGGGCAGCGCCGAGCAGTACTTC
CDR3aa: CASSLGGGSAEQYF

j_gene: TRBJ2-7
abundance: NA
d_gene: NA
v_gene: TRBV5-5
CDR3nt: TGTGCCAGCAGCTTGGGAGACGGGGACTACGAGCAGTACTTC
CDR3aa: CASSLGDGDYEQYF

j_gene: TRBJ1-2
abundance: NA
d_gene: TRBD1
v_gene: TRBV25-1
CDR3nt: TGTGCCAGCAGTGATTCAGGGGGCTATGGCTACACCTTC
CDR3aa: CASSDSGGYGYTF

j_gene: TRBJ2-7
abundance: NA
d_gene: TRBD1
v_gene: TRBV19
CDR3nt: TGTGCCAGTAGGGATGGACAGGCGGTAGGGAACTACGAGCAGTACTTC
CDR3aa: CASRDGQAVGNYEQYF

j_gene: TRBJ2-7
abundance: NA
d_gene: TRBD1
v_gene: TRBV7-3
CDR3nt: TGTGCCAGCAGCTTAACAGGGGGCGCCTCCTACGAGCAGTACTTC
CDR3aa: CASSLTGGASYEQYF

j_gene: TRBJ2-1
abundance: NA
d_gene: TRBD2
v_gene: TRBV4-2
CDR3nt: TGTGCCAGCAGCCAAGATGACGGGGGGTCCTACAATGAGCAGTTCTTC
CDR3aa: CASSQDDGGSYNEQFF

j_gene: TRBJ1-5
abundance: NA
d_gene: TRBD1
v_gene: TRBV6-4
CDR3nt: TGTGCCAGCAGCCTGACAGGGGATCAGCCCCAGCATTTT
CDR3aa: CASSLTGDQPQHF

j_gene: TRBJ2-2
abundance: few
d_gene: TRBD2
v_gene: TRBV11-3
CDR3nt: TGTGCCAGCAGCGCAAGCGGGGGGAGCGGCACCGGGGAGCTGTTTTTT
CDR3aa: CASSASGGSGTGELFF

j_gene: TRBJ2-1
abundance: NA
d_gene: NA
v_gene: TRBV6-5
CDR3nt: TGTGCCAGCAGTTTGAGACAACCCACTTTTTTTGGGCAGTTCTTC
CDR3aa: CASSLRQPTFFGQFF

j_gene: TRBJ2-5
abundance: NA
d_gene: NA
v_gene: TRBV19
CDR3nt: TGTGCCAGTAGTATGGGGTACCCGGGGGAGACCCAGTACTTC
CDR3aa: CASSMGYPGETQYF

j_gene: TRBJ2-7
abundance: NA
d_gene: NA
v_gene: TRBV27
CDR3nt: TGTGCCAGCAGTTGGACAGTCACGGGCACCTACGAGCAGTACTTC
CDR3aa: CASSWTVTGTYEQYF

j_gene: TRBJ2-5
abundance: NA
d_gene: NA
v_gene: TRBV19
CDR3nt: TGTGCCAGTAGTAACTCAAGAGGAGAGACCCAGTACTTC
CDR3aa: CASSNSRGETQYF

j_gene: TRBJ2-7
abundance: NA
d_gene: NA
v_gene: TRBV5-1
CDR3nt: TGCGCCAGCACAAAGACAGCCTTATCGATCGAGCAGTACTTC
CDR3aa: CASTKTALSIEQYF

j_gene: TRBJ2-7
abundance: NA
d_gene: NA
v_gene: TRBV28
CDR3nt: TGTGCCAGCAGCCTTGACACCCTCTACGAGCAGTACTTC
CDR3aa: CASSLDTLYEQYF

j_gene: TRBJ2-1
abundance: NA
d_gene: NA
v_gene: TRBV20-1
CDR3nt: TGCAGTGCTAGTAAAAATGAGCAGTTCTTC
CDR3aa: CSASKNEQFF

j_gene: TRBJ2-2
abundance: NA
d_gene: NA
v_gene: TRBV7-7
CDR3nt: TGTGCTAGCAGCTTATACCCCTCAGGGGCCCATGAGGGGAGGGAGCTGTTTTTT
CDR3aa: CASSLYPSGAHEGRELFF

j_gene: TRBJ2-1
abundance: NA
d_gene: NA
v_gene: TRBV19
CDR3nt: TGTGCCAGTAGTCTCAGACTGCCGGAGCAGTTCTTC
CDR3aa: CASSLRLPEQFF

j_gene: TRBJ1-1
abundance: NA
d_gene: NA
v_gene: TRBV5-6
CDR3nt: TGTGCCAGCAGCTTTTGGGGCGGCAGGCGAACATCTGAAGCTTTCTTT
CDR3aa: CASSFWGGRRTSEAFF

j_gene: TRBJ2-2
abundance: NA
d_gene: TRBD2
v_gene: TRBV19
CDR3nt: TGTGCCAGTAGTGGTCGAGCGGGATCCACCGGGGAGCTGTTTTTT
CDR3aa: CASSGRAGSTGELFF

j_gene: TRBJ1-3
abundance: NA
d_gene: NA
v_gene: TRBV5-8
CDR3nt: TGTGCCAGCAGCCTCCACCCGAGCTCTGGAAACACCATATATTTT
CDR3aa: CASSLHPSSGNTIYF

j_gene: TRBJ2-1
abundance: NA
d_gene: TRBD2
v_gene: TRBV7-8
CDR3nt: TGTGCCAGCAGAAGGACTAGCTCCTACAATGAGCAGTTCTTC
CDR3aa: CASRRTSSYNEQFF

j_gene: TRBJ2-7
abundance: NA
d_gene: NA
v_gene: TRBV6-1
CDR3nt: TGTGCCAGCAGACAGACCAACTACGAGCAGTACTTC
CDR3aa: CASRQTNYEQYF

j_gene: TRBJ2-3
abundance: NA
d_gene: NA
v_gene: TRBV6-5
CDR3nt: TGTGCCAGGTGTTATAGCACAGATACGCAGTATTTT
CDR3aa: CARCYSTDTQYF

j_gene: TRBJ2-2
abundance: once
d_gene: TRBD1
v_gene: TRBV30
CDR3nt: TGTGCCTGGAGTGTACGTTGGGACAGGGGGGACACCGGGGAGCTGTTTTTT
CDR3aa: CAWSVRWDRGDTGELFF

j_gene: TRBJ1-3
abundance: NA
d_gene: NA
v_gene: TRBV21-1
CDR3nt: TGTGCCAGCAGCAAAGGGACAGGCTGCTCTGGAAACACCATATATTTT
CDR3aa: CASSKGTGCSGNTIYF

j_gene: TRBJ2-1
abundance: NA
d_gene: TRBD2
v_gene: TRBV7-2
CDR3nt: TGTGCCAGCAGCTTAGGCCTAGGAGCGGGAGGGTTCGATGAGCAGTTCTTC
CDR3aa: CASSLGLGAGGFDEQFF

j_gene: TRBJ1-2
abundance: NA
d_gene: NA
v_gene: TRBV25-1
CDR3nt: TGTGCCAGCAGTGAAGGCAGGACTAACTATGGCTACACCTTC
CDR3aa: CASSEGRTNYGYTF

j_gene: TRBJ1-5
abundance: NA
d_gene: NA
v_gene: TRBV19
CDR3nt: TGTGCCACCCATCCAACGGGGGGCAATCAGCCCCAGCATTTT
CDR3aa: CATHPTGGNQPQHF

j_gene: TRBJ2-5
abundance: once
d_gene: TRBD2
v_gene: TRBV5-1
CDR3nt: TGCGCCAGCAGCTCGGCCGGGACTACCCAAGAGACCCAGTACTTC
CDR3aa: CASSSAGTTQETQYF

j_gene: TRBJ2-3
abundance: NA
d_gene: NA
v_gene: TRBV4-1
CDR3nt: TGCGCCAGCAGTCAAGGGGGGAGGGCGACAGATACGCAGTATTTT
CDR3aa: CASSQGGRATDTQYF

j_gene: TRBJ2-7
abundance: NA
d_gene: TRBD2
v_gene: TRBV19
CDR3nt: TGTGCCAGTAGTATAGGAGGGACTAGCTACGAGCAGTACTTC
CDR3aa: CASSIGGTSYEQYF

j_gene: TRBJ1-2
abundance: NA
d_gene: NA
v_gene: TRBV6-5
CDR3nt: TGTGCCAGCAGTTTCCGAGTAGATAACGGCTATGGCTACACCTTC
CDR3aa: CASSFRVDNGYGYTF

j_gene: TRBJ2-7
abundance: NA
d_gene: NA
v_gene: TRBV9
CDR3nt: TGTGCCAGCAGCCCCGGTGGGGCGGGGCTATACGAGCAGTACTTC
CDR3aa: CASSPGGAGLYEQYF

j_gene: TRBJ2-1
abundance: NA
d_gene: TRBD1
v_gene: TRBV6-5
CDR3nt: TGTGCCAGCGCACGGGACAGAGACAACAATGAGCAGTTCTTC
CDR3aa: CASARDRDNNEQFF

j_gene: TRBJ1-2
abundance: NA
d_gene: TRBD1
v_gene: TRBV19
CDR3nt: TGTGCCAGTTCCGAATCGGGACAGCCTAGGGATAACTATGGCTACACCTTC
CDR3aa: CASSESGQPRDNYGYTF

j_gene: TRBJ1-2
abundance: NA
d_gene: NA
v_gene: TRBV4-1
CDR3nt: TGCGCCAGCAGCCAATCCCGGGCCCCAGCGGCGGGCTATGGCTACACCTTC
CDR3aa: CASSQSRAPAAGYGYTF

j_gene: TRBJ2-1
abundance: once
d_gene: NA
v_gene: TRBV29-1
CDR3nt: TGCAGCGGGGGCGAGCAGTTCTTC
CDR3aa: CSGGEQFF

j_gene: TRBJ2-7
abundance: NA
d_gene: NA
v_gene: TRBV6-5
CDR3nt: TGTGCCAGCCGATTGTCTTGGGCAGGGGACGAGCAGTACTTC
CDR3aa: CASRLSWAGDEQYF